This entry lists 3 T cell receptor beta chains sequenced from one sample in a study of cytomegalovirus exposure and HLA in healthy donors. Using immunoSEQ multiplex PCR, the repertoire was profiled, and TCRdb retains in-frame clones only, with some absent. Of over 100,000 clones listed, roughly 88% were seen once; the top ten hold roughly 6%. Material for sequencing was PBMCs. These receptors originate from a woman aged 18-29 years in good health and CMV-seropositive.

This sequence joins TRBV21-1 and TRBJ1-2; the table's D gene call, TRBD1, was not cross checked with the DNA. TRBV21-1 is termed a pseudogene. The CDR3 length is 13 residues. The CDR3 loop is CASSKTGNYGYTF. In nucleotides, the CDR3 is TGTGCCAGCAGCAAAACAGGGAACTATGGCTACACCTTC.

The rearrangement links TRBV5-6 to TRBJ1-4, with D possibly matching TRBD1 (5 bases). Germline V gene data show CDR1 as SGHDT and CDR2 as YYEEEE. V was trimmed by 4 bases and J by 0 bases, leaving 7 bases between them. CDR3 size: 14 residues. Written as DNA, the CDR3 is TGTGCCAGCAGCACAGGAGCAACTAATGAAAAACTGTTTTTT. This gives the protein CASSTGATNEKLFF.

This clone was seen once. This rearrangement joins TRBV18 to TRBJ2-2, with D possibly being TRBD1 (7 bases). The V end lost 6 bases, the J end lost 5 bases, and 25 bases lay between the germline ends. This CDR3 region has 18 residues. CDR1 and CDR2 from the germline V gene are KGHSH and LQKENI. DNA for the CDR3: TGTGCCAGCTCGCGAGGGACAGCAACTAGCTCGGGGACCGGGGAGCTGTTTTTT. Its translation: CASSRGTATSSGTGELFF.